These 18 T cell receptor beta chains came from one sample sequenced in a study of T cell responses to AZD1222 COVID-19 vaccine. Data came from immunoSEQ multiplex PCR; TCRdb stores just in-frame clones and leaves some out. The profile covers around 110,000 clones, with 90% appearing a single time and around 5.1% taken by the ten largest. Sequenced here: peripheral blood, sampled on day 0 of AZD1222 vaccination. The source is an adult in good health.

This chain joins TRBV24-1 and TRBJ2-3; D uncertain. Germline V gene data show CDR1 as KGHDR and CDR2 as SFDVKD. The CDR3 extends over 16 amino acids. Trimming removed 4 bases at V and 4 bases at J, with 17 bases between. The CDR3 nucleotides are TGTGCCACCAGTGACCCGGGTACACCCCCGGCAGATACGCAGTATTTT. As protein: CATSDPGTPPADTQYF.

This clone was picked up one time. The chain combines TRBV24-1 with TRBJ2-3; 7 nucleotides agree with TRBD1. The ends lost 4 bases at V and 1 base at J; junction bases unmatched: 7. This CDR3 is built from 16 residues. The germline V gene encodes CDR1 KGHDR and CDR2 SFDVKD. CDR3 in DNA: TGTGCCACCAGTGACCCGACTACAGGGGGCACAGATACGCAGTATTTT. Translated: CATSDPTTGGTDTQYF.

V is TRBV6-1 and J is TRBJ2-7; no definite D call. The V end was cut by 3 bases, the J end by 2 bases, with 8 bases between. Germline V gene lookup returns CDR1 MNHNS and CDR2 SASEGT. The CDR3 sequence is 13 residues long. The CDR3 protein is CASSDRAAYEQYF. The CDR3 DNA is TGTGCCAGCAGTGACCGCGCCGCCTACGAGCAGTACTTC.

The gene calls are TRBV19 and TRBJ1-2; 7 bases are a match to TRBD1. The CDR3 spans 13 residues. The J segment lost 4 bases and the V segment lost 10 bases, leaving 9 bases of the junction unmatched. CDR1 is LNHDA and CDR2 is SQIVND in the germline V gene (reference sequence). CDR3: CATCPGQSYGYTF. In DNA, the CDR3 is TGTGCCACCTGTCCGGGACAGTCCTATGGCTACACCTTC.

The rearrangement uses TRBV7-8 and TRBJ1-1, with D tentatively TRBD1 (5 bases). Trimming removed 5 bases at V and 1 base at J, with 14 bases between. Germline CDR1 is SGHVS and CDR2 is FQNEAQ. CDR3 length: 15 residues. CDR3 DNA sequence: TGTGCCAGCAGCCCTAGGGACGCTCGGAACACTGAAGCTTTCTTT. Protein product: CASSPRDARNTEAFF.

The chain uses TRBV5-1 and TRBJ2-7; tentative D call: TRBD1 (5 bases). The germline V gene encodes CDR1 SGHRS and CDR2 YFSETQ. Between the trimmed V and J ends, which lost 2 bases and 2 bases, there was a span of 14 bases. The CDR3 has 15 residues. CDR3 sequence: CASSLGAFMAYEQYF. DNA of the CDR3: TGCGCCAGCAGCTTAGGGGCGTTTATGGCCTACGAGCAGTACTTC. Full variable domain (rest looked up from reference TRBV5-1 and TRBJ2-7): KAGVTQTPRYLIKTRGQQVTLSCSPISGHRSVSWYQQTPGQGLQFLFEYFSETQRNKGNFPGRFSGRQFSNSRSEMNVSTLELGDSALYLCASSLGAFMAYEQYFGPGTRLTVT.

This clone showed up just once. This chain uses TRBV4-1 with TRBJ2-5; D could derive from TRBD1 or TRBD2 (5 bases each). There are 13 residues in the CDR3. Germline loops: CDR1 MGHRA, CDR2 YSYEKL. Deletions cut 4 bases from V and 5 bases from J, with 11 bases between. CDR3: CASSPGPEETQYF. The CDR3 region has the DNA TGCGCCAGCAGCCCGGGACCTGAGGAGACCCAGTACTTC.

V gene TRBV3-1 (or the pseudogene TRBV3-2) combines with J gene TRBJ1-5, with 7 bases matching TRBD1. The CDR3 is 14 amino acids. Germline values: CDR1 LGHDT, CDR2 YNNKEL (reference sequence). The V gene end was trimmed by 4 bases and the J gene end by 7 bases; junction bases not matched to a gene: 7. The CDR3 DNA sequence: TGTGCCAGCAGCCCCCAAACAGGGGCGCAGCCCCAGCATTTT. Translated: CASSPQTGAQPQHF.

The chain uses TRBV5-1 and TRBJ2-2, with 9 bases fitting TRBD2. This CDR3 contains 16 residues. CDR1 and CDR2 from the germline V gene are SGHRS and YFSETQ. The J segment lost 3 bases and the V segment lost 2 bases, leaving 5 bases of the junction unmatched. CDR3 sequence: CASSFSGSLDTGELFF. In DNA form, the CDR3 reads TGCGCCAGCAGCTTTAGCGGGAGCCTGGACACCGGGGAGCTGTTTTTT. The variable domain in full, with the rest retrieved from reference TRBV5-1 and TRBJ2-2, is KAGVTQTPRYLIKTRGQQVTLSCSPISGHRSVSWYQQTPGQGLQFLFEYFSETQRNKGNFPGRFSGRQFSNSRSEMNVSTLELGDSALYLCASSFSGSLDTGELFFGEGSRLTVL.

The chain joins TRBV5-1 to TRBJ2-6; the D call may be TRBD1 or TRBD2 (5 bases each). The germline gives CDR1 SGHRS, CDR2 YFSETQ. V lost 0 bases to trimming and J lost 3 bases, with 25 bases between them. The CDR3 loop spans 21 amino acids. CDR3 residues: CASSLASVGRLRGFGANVLTF. The CDR3 bases are TGCGCCAGCAGCTTGGCCTCAGTCGGGCGCCTGAGGGGATTTGGGGCCAACGTCCTGACTTTC.

The chain joins TRBV10-1 to TRBJ2-1, with 15 positions matching TRBD2. J gave up 4 bases and V 0 bases, and 7 bases lay outside the gene matches. This CDR3 contains 19 residues. CDR1 and CDR2 from the germline V gene are WNHNN and SYGVQD (reference sequence). Here the CDR3 reads CASSESEGTSGRMYNEQFF. CDR3 in DNA: TGCGCCAGCAGTGAGTCGGAAGGGACTAGCGGGAGGATGTACAATGAGCAGTTCTTC.

CDR3 protein: CAISPGTANEKLFF. The CDR3, as DNA: TGTGCCATCAGCCCCGGGACAGCTAATGAAAAACTGTTTTTT. The chain is built from TRBV10-3 and TRBJ1-4; 7 positions agree with TRBD1. Germline V gene sequence: CDR1 ENHRY, CDR2 SYGVKD. The CDR3 is 14 amino acids. J gave up 3 bases and V 6 bases, and 4 bases lay outside the gene matches.

This clone was observed a single time. The chain has TRBV3-1 (or the pseudogene TRBV3-2) and TRBJ2-5; no firm D call. This CDR3 has 14 residues. Germline CDR1 LGHDT, CDR2 YNNKEL (reference sequence). V was shortened by 0 bases and J by 7 bases, with 12 bases between the two germline ends. The CDR3 sequence is CASSQDTPVGTQYF. CDR3 nucleotide sequence: TGTGCCAGCAGCCAAGATACCCCTGTGGGGACCCAGTACTTC.

The chain combines TRBV6-5 with TRBJ2-7, with TRBD2 matching over 9 bases. This CDR3 has 15 amino acids. Germline V gives CDR1 MNHEY, CDR2 SVGAGI. Trimming at V came to 5 bases and at J to 0 bases, leaving 5 bases not matched to a gene. CDR3 in amino acids: CASSPSGTYSYEQYF. The CDR3 DNA reads TGTGCCAGCAGTCCTAGCGGGACCTACTCCTACGAGCAGTACTTC.

This clone was counted once. The CDR3 sequence is CASSIGRWDYGYTF. CDR3 DNA: TGTGCCAGTAGTATTGGCAGGTGGGACTATGGCTACACCTTC. The J gene is TRBJ1-2, the V gene TRBV19; D is undetermined. The V and J ends lost 3 bases and 3 bases respectively, with 11 bases between them. Germline loops: CDR1 LNHDA, CDR2 SQIVND (reference sequence). The CDR3 contains 14 residues. Complete variable domain (other parts from reference TRBV19 and TRBJ1-2): DGGITQSPKYLFRKEGQNVTLSCEQNLNHDAMYWYRQDPGQGLRLIYYSQIVNDFQKGDIAEGYSVSREKKESFPLTVTSAQKNPTAFYLCASSIGRWDYGYTFGSGTRLTVV.

This sequence joins TRBV4-1 and TRBJ1-1; D is unresolved. Germline CDR1 reads MGHRA; CDR2 reads YSYEKL. CDR3 length: 13 residues. Trimming removed 7 bases at V and 0 bases at J, with 9 bases between. The CDR3 DNA reads as TGCGCCAGCACTCAACAGATGAACACTGAAGCTTTCTTT. Translated: CASTQQMNTEAFF.

The rearrangement links TRBV10-1 to TRBJ2-1; 7 bases map to TRBD1. This CDR3 has 13 amino acids. Trimming removed 6 bases from V and 5 bases from J; junction bases left unmatched: 4. The germline V gene has CDR1 WNHNN and CDR2 SYGVQD (reference sequence). The CDR3 DNA is TGCGCCAGCAGCACAGGACAGGACAATGAGCAGTTCTTC. This encodes CASSTGQDNEQFF.

This chain connects TRBV9 to TRBJ2-2; 7 bases match TRBD2. There are 14 residues in the CDR3. Germline V gene data show CDR1 as SGDLS and CDR2 as YYNGEE. V shed 7 bases and J 7 bases; nucleotides not matched to a gene: 10. CDR3: CASGTMADDGELFF. Here the CDR3 DNA reads TGTGCCAGCGGGACTATGGCGGACGACGGGGAGCTGTTTTTT.